In its sample, the clone carrying this TCR beta chain was seen a few times. TCR beta CDR3 regions were amplified from RNA. The HTBI primer set drove a first-round RT-PCR of the TCR CDR3. One entry per CDR3 protein, called by TCRdb with MiXCR from the multiplex PCR reads. The data contain approximately 410,000 distinct CDR3 sequences, 12% to 15% of them singletons. These data belong to a study of T cells in Graves' hyperthyroidism and ophthalmopathy. CDR1 MDHEN and CDR2 SYDVKM come from the germline V gene. The CDR3 has 14 residues. V dropped 2 bases and J dropped 1 base, with 5 bases sitting between them.

The sequence derives from a woman aged 18-35 years with Graves' hyperthyroidism. V usage is TRBV28 and J usage is TRBJ1-4; D is ambiguous. The material sequenced was blood. The CDR3 DNA sequence: TGTGCCAGCAGTTTAGAGGGAACTAATGAAAAACTGTTTTTT. Amino acid sequence: CASSLEGTNEKLFF.